This T cell receptor beta chain is from a study of molecular identifiers for immune sequencing clone quantification (dated 2018 in TCRdb). In terms of the full investigation: In a replicate experiment, RNA from about 20,000 or 100,000 naive CD8 T cells was split into five aliquots, four of which were sequenced. This methods study used CD8 T cells to benchmark TCR RNA copy counting and molecular-identifier clustering-based TCR repertoire sequencing (MIDCIRS).

Inclusive of the bounding cysteine and phenylalanine, the CDR3 is 17 residues long. The retained sequence is limited to the CDR3, 51 bases, with the frame set at the first base. For CDR1 and CDR2, the germline V gene lists SGHTA and FQGNSA. Unmatched junction bases come to 6, with V trimmed by 5 bases and J by 0 bases. Library preparation employed PCR. Reads for this sample came from a NextSeq 500. Bulk TCR libraries were generated as previously described, with the TCR primers listed in Table S5 used. Total RNA was purified with the Qiagen AllPrep DNA/RNA kit. Before any analysis, reads coming from multiple sequencing runs of the same library were combined into one pool. The original methods were these. Reads were retained only if the reads had an exact TCR constant sequence, and the retained reads were trimmed to 150 nt and grouped according to their 12-nt molecular barcodes. Reads within each barcode group were sub-clustered using a 15% Levenshtein threshold, and quality-weighted consensus sequences were constructed for each RNA molecule. Non-functional sequences were filtered out, along with any lower-count sequence sitting one edit away from another sequence. Barcode sub-clusters with fewer than 20% of the maximum read count were removed, based on fitting two negative binomial distributions. TCRdb redid the processing of the public reads, applying fastp at Q25 and MiXCR, and retained in-frame beta chains. Rows are unified per CDR3 protein, each entry keeping the most common DNA and genes. The V and J calls were determined by TCRdb, not by the authors. The sample profile shows around 470,000 distinct CDR3 sequences; about 26% of them were found once. The top ten constitute 0.76% of the sample.

Results and caveats for the whole study, not just this receptor: Spiked-in Jurkat TCR RNA equal to a single cell's worth was reported to be detectable even within 1,200,000 naive CD8 T cells. The sizes of highly expanded clones could end up underestimated when identical TCR molecules share a barcode. When barcode sub-clustering was not used, chimeric consensus sequences inflated TCR diversity, with chimeras reaching as high as 47%. The naive libraries included spiked-in Jurkat TCR RNA (roughly 11 copies' worth), and this RNA is not part of the donor repertoire. Modeling estimated 3 to 3.5 recovered TCR RNA copies per cell, compared with approximately 9.5 by digital PCR, which implies about 30% capture efficiency. In CMV-specific effector cells, clones with more than 20 RNA copies accounted for over 98% of molecules, whereas in naive cells such clones accounted for under 1%.

Naive CD8 T cell libraries were made from approximately 22,000 to 940,000 sorted cells using 10%, 30% or 50% of purified RNA. Naive CD8 T cells, defined as CD8+CD4-CCR7+CD45RA+, were FACS-sorted into RLT Plus buffer on a BD FACSAria II. Around 10 TCR copies' worth of Jurkat RNA were spiked into roughly 17,000-1,100,000 naive CD8 T cell samples to test detection sensitivity. CD8 T cells were enriched with RosetteSep CD8+ T Cell Enrichment Cocktail and Ficoll-Paque, followed by ACK red cell lysis. A remark on this clonotype: This receptor's antigen is unknown. Base qualities are missing; no much larger clone stands one base away.

This receptor was taken from a human donor in good health. Some libraries in this study had Jurkat cell RNA spiked in. Here the chain combines TRBV7-2 and TRBJ2-6, with TRBD1 identical over 8 junction bases. The sequencing sample was made of naive CD8+ T cells from blood, with Jurkat cell RNA spiked in. The cell subset or site label here, explained by the study, means: FACS-sorted CD8+CD4-CCR7+CD45RA+ naive T cells. The CDR3 corresponds to CASSPDRAHSGANVLTF. The nucleotides read TGTGCCAGCAGCCCGGACAGGGCTCACTCTGGGGCCAACGTCCTGACTTTC. Supplemented by the reference TRBV7-2 and TRBJ2-6 proteins around the CDR3, the complete variable domain is GAGVSQSPSNKVTEKGKDVELRCDPISGHTALYWYRQSLGQGLEFLIYFQGNSAPDKSGLPSDRFSAERTGGSVSTLTIQRTQQEDSAVYLCASSPDRAHSGANVLTFGAGSRLTVL.